Listed here are 29 T cell receptor beta chains from one sample, sequenced in a study of cytomegalovirus exposure and HLA in healthy donors. In the PCR, 60 Vbeta and 13 Jbeta primers were used. TCRdb's copy holds only in-frame clones and misses some; the assay was immunoSEQ multiplex PCR. This repertoire shows about 210,000 clones, more than 75% found once; its top ten account for around 0.23%. Sequencing was performed on PBMCs. The receptors here all came from a girl aged 2 to 9 in good health and CMV-seronegative.

V is TRBV9 and J is TRBJ1-4; 7 bases match TRBD1. The CDR3 has 16 amino acids. Germline CDR1 SGDLS, CDR2 YYNGEE. After removal of 0 bases from V and 4 bases from J, the junction contained 6 bases not matched to a gene. CDR3 region: CASSVASGGGNEKLFF. CDR3 bases: TGTGCCAGCAGCGTAGCGTCAGGGGGAGGTAATGAAAAACTGTTTTTT. Looking up the rest from reference TRBV9 and TRBJ1-4 gives the full variable domain: DSGVTQTPKHLITATGQRVTLRCSPRSGDLSVYWYQQSLDQGLQFLIQYYNGEERAKGNILERFSAQQFPDLHSELNLSSLELGDSALYFCASSVASGGGNEKLFFGSGTQLSVL.

The chain carries TRBV30 and TRBJ2-1, with D possibly being TRBD2 (6 bases). V was clipped by 1 base and J by 5 bases, with 9 bases between them. CDR1 GTSNPN and CDR2 SVGIG come from the germline V gene (reference sequence). The CDR3 contains 13 residues. As DNA, the CDR3 is TGTGCCTGGAGTGAGGACTATAACAATGAGCAGTTCTTC. Protein product: CAWSEDYNNEQFF.

The chain combines TRBV7-2 with TRBJ2-4; D gene ambiguous. This CDR3 region has 15 residues. V lost 5 bases and J 6 bases, leaving 17 bases between the germline ends. Germline V gene lookup returns CDR1 SGHTA and CDR2 FQGNSA. CDR3 protein: CASSPRRLPGNIQYF. The CDR3, as DNA: TGTGCCAGCAGCCCCCGTCGGCTACCGGGAAACATTCAGTACTTC. The full variable domain, with the rest looked up from reference TRBV7-2 and TRBJ2-4, is GAGVSQSPSNKVTEKGKDVELRCDPISGHTALYWYRQSLGQGLEFLIYFQGNSAPDKSGLPSDRFSAERTGGSVSTLTIQRTQQEDSAVYLCASSPRRLPGNIQYFGAGTRLSVL.

This chain connects TRBV6-5 to TRBJ1-2, with 7 bases aligning to TRBD1. With V trimmed by 7 bases and J by 4 bases, 9 bases remained unmatched. The CDR3 extends over 14 amino acids. The germline V gene has CDR1 MNHEY and CDR2 SVGAGI. The CDR3 DNA reads as TGTGCCAGCATCCTCCGGGACAGTCTCTATGGCTACACCTTC. It specifies CASILRDSLYGYTF.

This chain joins TRBV19 and TRBJ1-4; D gene ambiguous. Trimming pared 3 bases from V and 6 bases from J, leaving 17 bases between. This CDR3 has 16 residues. Per germline, CDR1 LNHDA and CDR2 SQIVND (reference sequence). In nucleotides, the CDR3 is TGTGCCAGTAGTATCTCCGTTGGACTGAGTGATGAAAAACTGTTTTTT. It yields the protein CASSISVGLSDEKLFF.

This chain links TRBV11-3 with TRBJ2-1, with unresolved D. V lost 3 bases and J 2 bases, leaving 8 bases between the germline ends. This CDR3 has 14 amino acids. Germline lookup yields CDR1 SGHNT and CDR2 YENEEA. The CDR3 here is CASSFSATYNEQFF. Written as DNA, the CDR3 is TGTGCCAGCAGCTTCAGCGCGACCTACAATGAGCAGTTCTTC.

The chain carries TRBV30 and TRBJ2-3, with D possibly being TRBD2 (6 bases). The length of the CDR3 is 15 residues. The ends were cut back, 2 bases at V and 0 bases at J, with 12 bases in the middle. The germline V gene encodes CDR1 GTSNPN and CDR2 SVGIG (reference sequence). This chain's CDR3 is CAWSPGLGSTDTQYF. CDR3 DNA: TGTGCCTGGAGTCCGGGACTTGGGAGCACAGATACGCAGTATTTT. The full variable domain, with the rest looked up from reference TRBV30 and TRBJ2-3, is SQTIHQWPATLVQPVGSPLSLECTVEGTSNPNLYWYRQAAGRGLQLLFYSVGIGQISSEVPQNLSASRPQDRQFILSSKKLLLSDSGFYLCAWSPGLGSTDTQYFGPGTRLTVL.

The V gene is TRBV5-5, the J gene TRBJ2-2, with 8 bases matching TRBD1. V lost 4 bases and J lost 7; bases outside the gene matches: 9. CDR3 length: 15 amino acids. Germline CDR1 SGHKS, CDR2 YYEKEE (reference sequence). As DNA, the CDR3 is TGTGCCAGCAGCAAGCCGGTCAGGGGGCGCGGGGAGCTGTTTTTT. Translation gives CASSKPVRGRGELFF.

The V call is TRBV7-9, the J call TRBJ2-5; D call uncertain. V was trimmed by 6 bases and J by 0 bases, leaving 14 bases between them. Germline CDR1 SEHNR, CDR2 FQNEAQ (reference sequence). This CDR3 comprises 15 residues. CDR3 protein: CASSHSLRYQETQYF. CDR3 in DNA: TGTGCCAGCAGTCACAGCCTCCGGTACCAAGAGACCCAGTACTTC.

The J gene is TRBJ1-3, the V gene TRBV5-8; D is ambiguous. This CDR3 is built from 14 residues. The germline V and J ends were trimmed by 1 base and 0 bases, with 5 bases remaining between them. Germline V lookup: CDR1 SGHTS, CDR2 YDEGEE. The CDR3 nucleotides are TGTGCCAGCAGCTTGCCTAACTCTGGAAACACCATATATTTT. Encoded protein: CASSLPNSGNTIYF.

The chain couples TRBV5-1 to TRBJ2-7; D remains ambiguous. Between the trimmed V and J ends, which lost 8 bases and 0 bases, there was a span of 12 bases. This CDR3 comprises 13 residues. Germline CDR1 and CDR2: SGHRS and YFSETQ. As DNA, the CDR3 is TGCGCCAGTGGCGGCGAAGACTCCTACGAGCAGTACTTC. This encodes CASGGEDSYEQYF.

This sequence joins TRBV2 and TRBJ2-3, with 8 nucleotides matching TRBD2. This CDR3 comprises 13 residues. Trimming took 6 bases from V and 4 from J; bases not matched to a gene: 3. Looked up from germline, CDR1 is SNHLY and CDR2 is FYNNEI. CDR3 nucleotide sequence: TGTGCCAGCAGGAGCGGGAGCGCAGATACGCAGTATTTT. Protein sequence: CASRSGSADTQYF.

J is TRBJ1-4 and V is TRBV29-1, with 12 bases aligning to TRBD1. Germline CDR1 and CDR2: SQVTM and ANQGSEA. Trimming took 7 bases from V and 8 from J; bases not matched to a gene: 5. The CDR3 totals 13 residues. In nucleotides, the CDR3 is TGCAGCGCTGGGACAGGGGGCGGCGAAAAACTGTTTTTT. Protein sequence: CSAGTGGGEKLFF.

The rearrangement uses TRBV2 and TRBJ2-7; 10 bases match TRBD2. Germline CDR1 reads SNHLY; CDR2 reads FYNNEI. Germline trimming cut 4 bases from V and 3 bases from J; bases unmatched to any gene: 3. This CDR3 contains 14 residues. CDR3 nucleotide sequence: TGTGCCAGCAGTGGGACTAGCGGAGGCTACGAGCAGTACTTC. It yields the protein CASSGTSGGYEQYF.

The chain joins TRBV27 to TRBJ2-1; the D is unclear. The CDR3 contains 18 residues. The germline V gene encodes CDR1 MNHEY and CDR2 SMNVEV (reference sequence). V lost 0 bases, J lost 2 bases, and 17 bases lay in between. Here the CDR3 reads CASSLSVLLGPPYNEQFF. The CDR3 DNA reads as TGTGCCAGCAGTTTATCCGTTCTTCTAGGTCCTCCCTACAATGAGCAGTTCTTC.

V gene TRBV7-3 combines with J gene TRBJ2-1, with TRBD1 identical over 9 bases. The V segment lost 1 base and the J segment 5 bases; nucleotides outside the gene matches: 3. Germline assignment: CDR1 SGHTA and CDR2 FQGTGA. CDR3 size: 15 residues. The CDR3 reads CASSLRDRADNEQFF. CDR3 coding DNA: TGTGCCAGCAGCTTAAGGGACAGGGCAGACAATGAGCAGTTCTTC. The whole variable domain, filled in from reference TRBV7-3 and TRBJ2-1, reads GAGVSQTPSNKVTEKGKYVELRCDPISGHTALYWYRQSLGQGPEFLIYFQGTGAADDSGLPNDRFFAVRPEGSVSTLKIQRTERGDSAVYLCASSLRDRADNEQFFGPGTRLTVL.

This clone has just a few counts. The chain joins TRBV7-3 to TRBJ1-1; TRBD1 is a possible D gene (5 bases). This CDR3 comprises 15 residues. Germline V lookup: CDR1 SGHTA, CDR2 FQGTGA. Trimming removed 0 bases at V and 5 bases at J, with 13 bases between. This CDR3 is CASSLTAGPRTEAFF. The DNA for the CDR3 is TGTGCCAGCAGCTTAACGGCGGGGCCGCGGACTGAAGCTTTCTTT. The whole variable domain, filled in from reference TRBV7-3 and TRBJ1-1, reads GAGVSQTPSNKVTEKGKYVELRCDPISGHTALYWYRQSLGQGPEFLIYFQGTGAADDSGLPNDRFFAVRPEGSVSTLKIQRTERGDSAVYLCASSLTAGPRTEAFFGQGTRLTVV.

The chain recombines TRBV27 with TRBJ1-5; TRBD1 might be the D (5 bases). Germline V gene sequence: CDR1 MNHEY, CDR2 SMNVEV (reference sequence). V was trimmed by 5 bases and J by 0 bases, leaving 17 bases between them. The CDR3 has 17 amino acids. The CDR3 bases are TGTGCCAGCAGTAGGACGTGGGGGGGTGTTAGCAATCAGCCCCAGCATTTT. Its translation is CASSRTWGGVSNQPQHF.

The rearrangement uses TRBV19 and TRBJ1-1; D is ambiguous. CDR3 size: 13 residues. CDR1 is LNHDA, CDR2 SQIVND, per germline (reference sequence). V was shortened by 1 base and J by 5 bases, with 8 bases between the two germline ends. The CDR3 coding sequence is TGTGCCAGTAGTATAGGGAGGAGGACTGAAGCTTTCTTT. Translating it yields CASSIGRRTEAFF.

This clone was picked up a small number of times. The chain has TRBV2 and TRBJ1-1; D is possibly TRBD1 (5 bases). This CDR3 is 13 amino acids long. V was cut by 6 bases and J by 7 bases, with 15 bases left in between. Germline V gene sequence: CDR1 SNHLY, CDR2 FYNNEI. The CDR3 sequence: CASRATGLGEAFF. CDR3 nucleotide sequence: TGTGCCAGCAGGGCTACAGGTTTAGGTGAAGCTTTCTTT.

The chain joins TRBV6-6 to TRBJ1-2; 7 positions agree with TRBD1. The CDR3 runs 15 residues. Per the germline V gene, CDR1 is MNHNY and CDR2 is SVGAGI (reference sequence). The V and J ends lost 2 bases and 3 bases, in that order; junction bases with no gene match: 6. The CDR3: CASSYPGTADYGYTF. The CDR3 region has the DNA TGTGCCAGCAGTTACCCCGGGACAGCCGACTATGGCTACACCTTC.

The rearrangement joins TRBV27 to TRBJ2-1, with TRBD2 identical over 8 bases. V shed 5 bases, J shed 4 bases, and the junction held 7 bases outside the gene matches. Per germline, CDR1 MNHEY and CDR2 SMNVEV (reference sequence). The CDR3 is made up of 15 amino acids. The CDR3 reads CASSLSGTLYNEQFF. For the CDR3, the DNA is TGTGCCAGCAGTCTTAGCGGGACTTTATACAATGAGCAGTTCTTC.

This clone was seen only once. The J gene is TRBJ1-3, the V gene TRBV29-1, with a possible D match to TRBD1 (6 bases). The V and J ends lost 7 bases and 1 base respectively, with 11 bases between them. The CDR3 is made up of 13 amino acids. Germline V gives CDR1 SQVTM, CDR2 ANQGSEA. The chain's CDR3 is CSARRGSGNTIYF. The DNA for the CDR3 is TGCAGCGCCCGAAGGGGGTCTGGAAACACCATATATTTT.

V usage is TRBV5-1 and J usage is TRBJ2-7; 7 bases are shared with TRBD2. Germline values: CDR1 SGHRS, CDR2 YFSETQ. V shed 0 bases and J 2 bases; nucleotides not matched to a gene: 2. The CDR3 length is 14 residues. CDR3 in amino acids: CASSLGAGTYEQYF. DNA of the CDR3: TGCGCCAGCAGCTTGGGAGCGGGAACCTACGAGCAGTACTTC.

The gene calls are TRBV14 and TRBJ1-2, with D unclear. V was pared by 3 bases and J by 0 bases, with 5 bases between. Germline assignment: CDR1 SGHDN and CDR2 FVKESK. The length of the CDR3 is 13 residues. The CDR3: CASSHQANYGYTF. The CDR3 nucleotides read TGTGCCAGCAGCCATCAGGCTAACTATGGCTACACCTTC.

The V gene is TRBV5-8, the J gene TRBJ1-2; tentative D call: TRBD1 (5 bases). CDR1 and CDR2 (germline): SGHTS, YDEGEE. The CDR3 totals 14 residues. V gave up 4 bases and J gave up 4 bases, with 14 bases separating them. This chain's CDR3 is CASSPGGGSYGYTF. CDR3 in DNA: TGTGCCAGCAGCCCGGGGGGGGGTAGCTATGGCTACACCTTC.

The CDR3 protein is CASSPGTGGQPQHF. CDR3 sequence (DNA): TGTGCCAGCAGCCCCGGGACAGGGGGTCAGCCCCAGCATTTT. This chain joins TRBV7-9 and TRBJ1-5, with 11 bases lining up with TRBD1. The V and J ends lost 5 bases and 6 bases, in that order; junction bases with no gene match: 3. This CDR3 contains 14 residues. In germline, CDR1 is SEHNR, CDR2 FQNEAQ (reference sequence).

The chain carries TRBV5-1 and TRBJ2-1; 8 nucleotides agree with TRBD2. The V gene end was trimmed by 0 bases and the J gene end by 6 bases; junction bases not matched to a gene: 5. There are 15 residues in the CDR3. Germline V CDR1 and CDR2: SGHRS, YFSETQ. The chain's CDR3 is CASSLVGSGVNEQFF. CDR3 DNA sequence: TGCGCCAGCAGCTTGGTAGGTAGCGGGGTCAATGAGCAGTTCTTC.

In its sample, this clone was seen once. The chain has TRBV7-9 and TRBJ1-5; 9 bases match TRBD1. Germline V gives CDR1 SEHNR, CDR2 FQNEAQ (reference sequence). The CDR3 spans 15 residues. Unmatched junction bases numbered 7, after V lost 4 bases and J lost 6 bases. This chain's CDR3 is CASSSTGGWFQPQHF. Written as DNA, the CDR3 is TGTGCCAGCAGCTCGACAGGGGGATGGTTTCAGCCCCAGCATTTT.